A selection of T cell receptor beta chains follows, all from one sample in a study of T-cell memory formation after mild COVID-19. From the 5' RACE reads, TCRdb called clonotypes with MiXCR, one entry per CDR3 protein. The table has 350,000 to 450,000 distinct CDR3 sequences, 13% to 15% seen once; the top ten hold approximately 20%. Sequenced sample: PBMCs or a T cell subset sorted from them (not recorded which). These receptors originate from a man aged 18 to 30 who had mild COVID-19 (a few samples of this study predate the infection). Cell type and time point are not known. CDR3s include the opening cysteine and the closing phenylalanine or tryptophan. The order of the fields is D gene, J gene, clone size, CDR3 length, V gene, CDR3 protein, CDR3 DNA. The D gene is left open where the match is weak. The size field is filled for only some rows; it gives once, few, many or a size class.

-,TRBJ2-7,-,11,TRBV12-2,CADYPPYEQYF,TGTGCAGACTATCCCCCCTACGAGCAGTACTTC
-,TRBJ1-2,-,14,TRBV20-1,CSARDQDTNYGYTF,TGCAGTGCTAGAGATCAGGACACAAACTATGGCTACACCTTC
-,TRBJ2-1,few,17,TRBV27,CASRGGDSSHSYNEQFF,TGTGCCAGCAGAGGGGGGGACTCCTCTCACTCCTACAATGAGCAGTTCTTC
-,TRBJ2-7,-,15,TRBV6-1,CASSEMPGESYEQYF,TGTGCCAGCAGTGAAATGCCAGGAGAGTCCTACGAGCAGTACTTC
TRBD2,TRBJ2-3,few,16,TRBV7-8,CASRFSSGGNTDTQYF,TGTGCCAGCAGGTTTTCCAGCGGGGGGAACACAGATACGCAGTATTTT
-,TRBJ1-2,many,12,TRBV5-1,CASSQDKVGYTF,TGCGCCAGCAGCCAGGACAAGGTTGGCTACACCTTC
-,TRBJ1-2,few,14,TRBV11-1,CASSQDGFNYGYTF,TGTGCCAGCAGCCAGGACGGGTTTAACTATGGCTACACCTTC
TRBD1,TRBJ1-6,many,14,TRBV4-2,CASSPPGGGSPLHF,TGTGCCAGCAGCCCCCCAGGGGGAGGATCACCCCTCCACTTT
-,TRBJ2-7,-,15,TRBV6-5,CASSYSTRGTYEQYF,TGTGCCAGCAGTTACTCGACCCGGGGAACCTACGAGCAGTACTTC
-,TRBJ1-2,few,15,TRBV9,CASSAGGPIAYGYTF,TGTGCCAGCAGCGCTGGGGGGCCGATAGCCTATGGCTACACCTTC
-,TRBJ2-3,few,13,TRBV6-5,CASSYSGGNTQYF,TGTGCCAGCAGTTACTCTGGGGGGAATACGCAGTATTTT